This TCR beta chain derives from a study of T cells in Graves' hyperthyroidism and ophthalmopathy. Whole-study results and caveats: A 13 V-J signature model discriminated ophthalmopathy versus stable hyperthyroidism. Blood held most thyroid clonotypes expanded above 0.001 frequency.

Authors of the study amplified TCR beta CDR3 regions from RNA transcripts. Using the HTBI primer set, a first-round RT-PCR was run on the TCR CDR3. One entry per CDR3 protein results from TCRdb running MiXCR on the multiplex PCR reads. The table includes 550,000 to 700,000 distinct CDR3 sequences, 35% to 55% detected once. With respect to this clonotype: The antigen remains unidentified. Because the CDR3 is missing its conserved closing phenylalanine or tryptophan, this is likely a read error.

Trimming took 8 bases from V and 1 from J; bases not matched to a gene: 8. Per the germline V gene, CDR1 is SQVTM and CDR2 is ANQGSEA. The CDR3 sequence is 13 residues long. The V and J genes are TRBV29-1 and TRBJ2-7, with 7 bases that match TRBD1. This TCR came from an adult woman with Graves' disease, either hyperthyroidism or ophthalmopathy (not recorded which). Sequencing input: peripheral blood or thyroid tissue (not recorded which). The DNA of the CDR3 is TGCAGCAGTTATCAGGGGGTATCCTACGAGCAGTACCTC. As protein: CSSYQGVSYEQYL.